This T cell receptor beta chain was identified during a study of a mutant IDH1 vaccine in newly diagnosed glioma (dated by TCRdb to the early 2020s). For context, the study as a whole: Patients received eight vaccinations in weeks 1, 3, 5, 7, 11, 15, 19 and 23, corresponding to visits V03 through V10. Six visits were used for peripheral blood collection: V03 (baseline), V05, V07, V10, V12 and V13. For exploratory analyses, about two dozen treated patients had longitudinal TCRB deep sequencing done wherever samples were available. Vaccination was initiated 4-6 weeks after radiotherapy alone, or concurrently with temozolomide cycles in the chemotherapy-containing groups. Of the approximately 35 treated patients, approximately 60% were male and approximately 38% were female, and a mean age of roughly 40 years was recorded. Before enrollment, patients had received standard therapy of radiotherapy alone, temozolomide alone, or radiochemotherapy with temozolomide; most received the combination. What the study reported, not specific to this receptor: Immune responses induced by the vaccine were seen in roughly 95% of patients across multiple MHC alleles. The authors stated that sample limitations prevented analyses of patient blood samples from being reproduced. Selection of PBMC samples for TCRB deep sequencing was based on availability. Changes in the top peripheral T cell clonotypes picked up by TCRB sequencing did not appear to be linked to pseudoprogression.

Library preparation used the immunoSEQ multiplex PCR assay. Following the manufacturer's protocol, the hsTCRB Kit was used to amplify rearranged TCR beta chain sequences. Sequencing of TCRB libraries was carried out on an Illumina MiSeq. On the study's bioinformatics: The kit vendor's proprietary platform handled demultiplexing, trimming and gene mapping. As stored in TCRdb, this immuneACCESS dataset retains in-frame rearrangements with V and J assigned. A fraction of the clones does not appear; measured against another copy, unresolved V genes explain less than half of the discrepancy, and the remainder lacks a known reason. V and J calls and clone size are as listed in that table; D and trimming were resolved from the DNA. Here the sample has about 38,000 clones; 75% to 85% occur a single time. The top ten clones comprise over 4.5% of the sample. Per the publication, the time point label means: week 5, during vaccination. Each vaccine dose, consisting of 300 ug of a 20-mer mutant IDH1 peptide in Montanide, was administered subcutaneously with topical imiquimod. All donors had newly diagnosed IDH1-mutant astrocytomas of WHO grade 3 or 4 that showed loss of nuclear ATRX. The samples were drawn from NOA16, a multicentre, single-arm, open-label phase I trial in Germany that tested a mutant IDH1 peptide vaccine in humans for the first time. Genomic DNA for TCRB sequencing was isolated from EDTA blood with the DNeasy Blood and Tissue Kit.

V lost 1 base and J lost 1 base, and the count of bases not matched to a germline gene is 0. The CDR3 sequence holds 15 residues, the cysteine and phenylalanine included. Only the CDR3 region is kept as DNA, spanning 45 bases read in frame from base 1. CDR1 SEHNR and CDR2 FQNEAQ were looked up in the germline V gene (reference sequence). With regard to this clone: The specificity of this receptor is unknown. Base-call qualities are not available, and no considerably larger clone is one nucleotide away.

The sample consisted of PBMCs, taken from a glioma patient whose treatment included an IDH1 peptide vaccine. The chain links TRBV7-9 with TRBJ2-3, and TRBD2 matches 9 of the central bases. This clonotype was obtained from a man in his forties with glioma. For the CDR3, the sequence is CASSLGTSGTDTQYF. The nucleotide sequence is given as TGTGCCAGCAGCTTAGGGACTAGCGGCACAGATACGCAGTATTTT.